This TCR beta chain is from a study of blood T cell repertoires in COVID-19. Study background: The United States, Italy and Spain were the sources of the acute and convalescent COVID-19 samples. From T cells, B-cell-depleted T cells, or PBMCs came the material, which was cDNA or gDNA.

In the source study's methods: Reference gene primers were amplified, and this amplification served to estimate nucleated cell counts. The data were produced by immunoSEQ multiplex PCR, yet TCRdb's version contains in-frame clones alone and is incomplete. From that table come the V and J calls and clone size; the DNA was used to work out D and trimming. The top ten clones hold approximately 2.3% of a sample with about 230,000 clones, approximately 88% of them seen once. V was pared by 5 bases and J by 4 bases, with 14 bases of the junction left unmatched. CDR3 length equals 16 residues. Per the germline V gene, CDR1 is MGHRA and CDR2 is YSYEKL. Individuals drawn from approximately 26 US areas were about 18 to 89 years old.

This receptor was taken from a woman aged 35 to 49 with acute COVID-19. The sequenced sample was PBMCs or T cells enriched from blood (not recorded which). The chain employs TRBV4-1 and TRBJ2-7, with TRBD2 identical over 7 bases. Here the CDR3 reads CASSSLPGGPSYEQYF. CDR3 sequence (DNA): TGCGCCAGCAGCTCCCTACCGGGAGGACCTTCGTACGAGCAGTACTTC.